Each of the 8 T cell receptor beta chains below was sequenced from the same sample in a study of shared clonotypes between healthy human individuals. Repertoires were generated with immunoSEQ multiplex PCR, while TCRdb's copy carries only in-frame clones and drops some. Of hundreds of thousands of clones listed, roughly four fifths are singletons. Material: PBMCs. These receptors all come from a woman aged 40-49 years in good health. Some clones in this sample may be carry-over from other donors' samples.

The gene calls are TRBV28 and TRBJ2-1, with 12 bases fitting TRBD2. Germline CDR1 is MDHEN and CDR2 is SYDVKM. The CDR3 is 15 residues long. V was pared by 5 bases and J by 6 bases, with 5 bases of the junction left unmatched. CDR3 amino acids: CASSILAGGFNEQFF. The CDR3, as DNA: TGTGCCAGCAGTATACTAGCGGGAGGTTTCAATGAGCAGTTCTTC. The full variable domain, in which reference TRBV28 and TRBJ2-1 provide the parts outside the CDR3, is DVKVTQSSRYLVKRTGEKVFLECVQDMDHENMFWYRQDPGLGLRLIYFSYDVKMKEKGDIPEGYSVSREKKERFSLILESASTNQTSMYLCASSILAGGFNEQFFGPGTRLTVL.

This chain connects TRBV14 to TRBJ1-2, with a possible D match to TRBD1 (6 bases). With 4 bases removed from V and 8 bases from J, the gap between germline ends came to 14 bases. Germline-derived CDR1 and CDR2 are SGHDN and FVKESK. The CDR3 length is 13 residues. CDR3 amino acids: CASSPNRVRGYTF. The CDR3 nucleotides are TGTGCCAGCAGCCCAAACAGGGTTCGCGGCTACACCTTC.

To note about this clone: A read error is likely here: a far larger clone is one base away. The sample holds other DNA sequences that translate to the same CDR3. The chain combines TRBV4-3 with TRBJ1-2, with D possibly being TRBD1 (5 bases). CDR3 length: 17 residues. Germline V gene data show CDR1 as LGHNA and CDR2 as YSLEER. Trimming stripped 3 bases from V and 5 bases from J, with 22 bases between. Here the CDR3 DNA reads TGCGCCAGCAGCCACATTCCGACGGGGGTCATGGGGTATGGCTACACCTTC. The encoded protein is CASSHIPTGVMGYGYTF.

Points on this clone: The sample carries other DNA sequences with the same CDR3. The J gene is TRBJ2-1, the V gene TRBV5-1; D is perhaps TRBD2 (6 bases). Germline V gene sequence: CDR1 SGHRS, CDR2 YFSETQ. CDR3 size: 13 residues. Trimming took off 2 bases at V and 5 bases at J, with 8 bases between the two ends. The CDR3 sequence is CASSFGGNNEQFF. DNA for the CDR3: TGCGCCAGCAGCTTCGGGGGAAACAATGAGCAGTTCTTC.

Notes on this clone: A read error may account for a junction end that differs from germline. J is TRBJ2-2 and V is TRBV4-1; D ambiguous. The CDR3 covers 15 residues. CDR1 is MGHRA, CDR2 YSYEKL, per germline. CDR3 loop: CASRQDGSLTGELFF. The CDR3 coding sequence is TGCGCCAGCAGACAAGATGGGTCCCTTACCGGGGAGCTGTTTTTT.

V and J are TRBV11-2 and TRBJ2-1; 7 nucleotides align to TRBD2. This CDR3 spans 14 amino acids. The J segment lost 6 bases and the V segment lost 3 bases, leaving 5 bases of the junction unmatched. The V gene's germline CDR1 is SGHAT and CDR2 FQNNGV. The CDR3 region has the DNA TGTGCCAGCAGCTTTAGCGGGTCTGGCAATGAGCAGTTCTTC. This translates into CASSFSGSGNEQFF.

This chain connects TRBV5-5 to TRBJ2-7; D is unclear. Germline-derived CDR1 and CDR2 are SGHKS and YYEKEE (reference sequence). With 0 bases removed from V and 3 bases from J, the gap between germline ends came to 16 bases. This CDR3 contains 16 residues. The CDR3 sequence: CASSLAVLTSYYEQYF. The CDR3 nucleotides are TGTGCCAGCAGCTTGGCCGTCCTAACCAGCTACTACGAGCAGTACTTC.

The chain carries TRBV4-2 and TRBJ2-1; D unresolved. Trimming shortened V by 0 bases and J by 7 bases, and 4 bases separated the two germline ends. The V gene's germline CDR1 is LGHNA and CDR2 YNFKEQ. The CDR3 runs to 12 residues. CDR3 nucleotide sequence: TGTGCCAGCAGCCAAGAAAGGAATGAGCAGTTCTTC. Protein product: CASSQERNEQFF.